This T cell receptor (beta chain) was observed in a study of T cells in Graves' hyperthyroidism and ophthalmopathy. Looking at the study overall: Before treatment of any kind, peripheral blood was taken at initial diagnosis. Overall study findings and caveats: Stable hyperthyroidism and ophthalmopathy were separated using 13 V-J signatures.

The sample holds many counts of this clonotype. Antigen unknown. This CDR3 comprises 14 residues. Trimming stripped 0 bases from V and 1 base from J, with 7 bases between. Germline CDR1 reads SGHDT; CDR2 reads YYEEEE. Template material for amplifying TCR beta CDR3 regions consisted of RNA transcripts. A first-round RT-PCR of the TCR CDR3 used the HTBI primer set. TCRdb re-analysed the multiplex PCR reads in MiXCR, keeping a single row per CDR3 protein. Among hundreds of thousands of distinct CDR3 sequences listed, approximately 24% were seen once. The material sequenced was blood. The TCR comes from a woman aged 25 to 45 with Graves' ophthalmopathy. The chain is built from TRBV5-6 and TRBJ1-1, with D possibly matching TRBD1 (5 bases). CDR3 DNA: TGTGCCAGCAGCTTGGGACAGAGGAACACTGAAGCTTTCTTT. Its translation: CASSLGQRNTEAFF.